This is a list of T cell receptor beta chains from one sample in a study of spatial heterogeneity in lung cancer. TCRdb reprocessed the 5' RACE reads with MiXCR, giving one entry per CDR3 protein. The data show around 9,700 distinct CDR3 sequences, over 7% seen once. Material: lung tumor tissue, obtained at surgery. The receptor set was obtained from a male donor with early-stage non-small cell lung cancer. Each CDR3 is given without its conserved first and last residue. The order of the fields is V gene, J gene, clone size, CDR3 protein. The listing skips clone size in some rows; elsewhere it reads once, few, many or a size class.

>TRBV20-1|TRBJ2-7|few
SARVGGFYEQY
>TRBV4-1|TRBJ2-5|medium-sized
ASSRTSGGDQETQY
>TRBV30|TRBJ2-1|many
AWSLGRGRF
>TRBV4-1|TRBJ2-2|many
ASSQMTANTGELF
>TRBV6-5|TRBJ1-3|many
ASSFLGQTLSGNTIY
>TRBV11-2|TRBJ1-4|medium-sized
ASSLEWRGGYEKLF
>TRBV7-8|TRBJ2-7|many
ASSLELAGGPIPYEQY
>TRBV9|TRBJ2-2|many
ASSVSDRGPITGELF
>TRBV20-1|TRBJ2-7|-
SARGQGPVYEQY
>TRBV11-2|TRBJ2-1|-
ASSLAPENEQF
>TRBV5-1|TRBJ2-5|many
ASSLDRGIQY
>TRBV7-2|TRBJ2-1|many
ASSLFRNEQF
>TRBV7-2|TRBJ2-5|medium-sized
ASSRKRGGQETQY
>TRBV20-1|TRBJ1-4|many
SASTDRGPGEKLF
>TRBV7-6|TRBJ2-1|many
ASSLGGEQF
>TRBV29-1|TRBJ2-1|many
SVPPTSNEQF
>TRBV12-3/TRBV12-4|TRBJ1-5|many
ASSFEGSNQPQH
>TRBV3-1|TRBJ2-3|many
ASSRGGGTDTQY
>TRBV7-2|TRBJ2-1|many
ASSETSGGHNEQF
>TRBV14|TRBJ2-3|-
AGTDTQY
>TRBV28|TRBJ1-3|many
ASSASTGPGNTIY
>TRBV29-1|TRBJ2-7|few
SVEGQGDEQY
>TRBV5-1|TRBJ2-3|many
ASSLTVQADTQY
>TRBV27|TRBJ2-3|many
ASSPRTGADTQY
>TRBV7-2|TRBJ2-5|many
ASSLEEQETQY
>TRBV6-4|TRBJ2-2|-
ASRQGNTGELF
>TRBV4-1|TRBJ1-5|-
ASSQDTSNQPQH
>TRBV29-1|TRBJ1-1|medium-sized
SVLDSLMGTEAF
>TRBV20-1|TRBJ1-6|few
SARAGQDNSPLH
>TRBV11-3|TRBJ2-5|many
ASSVGTSVQETQY
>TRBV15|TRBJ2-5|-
ATSRDIGGEETQY
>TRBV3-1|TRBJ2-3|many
ASRPGTSGLDTQY
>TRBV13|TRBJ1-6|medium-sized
ASSSRGQGWNSPLH
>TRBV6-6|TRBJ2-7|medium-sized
ASSIGWGEQY
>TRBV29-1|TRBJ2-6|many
STLSGANVLT
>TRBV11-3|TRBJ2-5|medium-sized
ASSLGQRQQETQY
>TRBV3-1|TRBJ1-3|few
ASSQVARAGNTIY
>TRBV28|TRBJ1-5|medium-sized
ASSGYSNQPQH
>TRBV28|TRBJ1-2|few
ASSFPVPRGSGYT
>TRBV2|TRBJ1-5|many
ASSEDSAAGQPQH
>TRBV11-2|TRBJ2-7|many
ASSPVPLGEQY
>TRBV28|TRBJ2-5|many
ASSLSSGEETQY
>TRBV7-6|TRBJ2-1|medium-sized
ASSLVPTYNEQF
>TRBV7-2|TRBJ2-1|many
ASSLVSSSGMFNEQF